This T cell receptor beta chain came from a study of siplizumab effects on memory and regulatory T cells. Findings of the study overall: Roughly 75-97% of dividing CD4+ or CD8+ clones were without an attributable naive or memory phenotype.

By proportion, this clone is medium-sized. Antigen: not known. Method: immunoSEQ multiplex PCR; TCRdb's copy keeps in-frame clones and lacks some. The top ten hold 17% of the sample, which has tens of thousands of clones, 93% seen once. The CDR3 extends over 13 amino acids. Looked up from germline, CDR1 is MRHNA and CDR2 is SNTAGT. Trimming removed 0 bases from V and 8 bases from J; junction bases left unmatched: 0. The receptor comes from a human donor in good health. Sequenced: CD8+ T cells sorted from blood. The rearrangement uses TRBV6-4 and TRBJ1-2; 10 bases map to TRBD1. The CDR3 DNA is TGTGCCAGCAGTGACTCGACAGGGGGCGGCTACACCTTC. This gives the protein CASSDSTGGGYTF.